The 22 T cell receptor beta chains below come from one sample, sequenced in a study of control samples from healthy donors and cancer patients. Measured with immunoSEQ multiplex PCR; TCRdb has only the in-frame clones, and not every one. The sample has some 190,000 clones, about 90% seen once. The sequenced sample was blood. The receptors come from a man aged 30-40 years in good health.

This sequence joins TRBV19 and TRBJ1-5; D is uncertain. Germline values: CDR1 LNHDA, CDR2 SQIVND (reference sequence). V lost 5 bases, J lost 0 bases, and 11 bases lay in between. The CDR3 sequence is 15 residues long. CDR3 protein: CASSEGILSNQPQHF. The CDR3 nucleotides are TGTGCCAGTAGTGAGGGAATCCTTAGCAATCAGCCCCAGCATTTT.

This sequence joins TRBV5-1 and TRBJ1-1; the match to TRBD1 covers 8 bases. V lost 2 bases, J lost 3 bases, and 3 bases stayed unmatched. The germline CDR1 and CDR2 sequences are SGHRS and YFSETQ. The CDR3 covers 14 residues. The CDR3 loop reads CASSFSDRDTEAFF. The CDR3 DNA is TGCGCCAGCAGCTTCTCGGACAGGGACACTGAAGCTTTCTTT.

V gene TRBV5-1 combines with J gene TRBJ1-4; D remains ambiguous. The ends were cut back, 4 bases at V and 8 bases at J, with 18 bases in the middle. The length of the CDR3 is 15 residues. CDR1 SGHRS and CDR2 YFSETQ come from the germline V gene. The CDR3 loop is CASSLGPGRTEKLFF. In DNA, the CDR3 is TGCGCCAGCAGCCTCGGACCAGGTCGAACGGAAAAACTGTTTTTT. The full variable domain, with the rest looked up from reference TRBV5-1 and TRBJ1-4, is KAGVTQTPRYLIKTRGQQVTLSCSPISGHRSVSWYQQTPGQGLQFLFEYFSETQRNKGNFPGRFSGRQFSNSRSEMNVSTLELGDSALYLCASSLGPGRTEKLFFGSGTQLSVL.

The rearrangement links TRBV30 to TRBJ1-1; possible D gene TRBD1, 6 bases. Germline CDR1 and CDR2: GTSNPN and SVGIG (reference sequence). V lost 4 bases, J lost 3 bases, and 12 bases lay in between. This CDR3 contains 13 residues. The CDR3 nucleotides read TGTGCCTGGAAATCTCAGGGGTACACTGAAGCTTTCTTT. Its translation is CAWKSQGYTEAFF.

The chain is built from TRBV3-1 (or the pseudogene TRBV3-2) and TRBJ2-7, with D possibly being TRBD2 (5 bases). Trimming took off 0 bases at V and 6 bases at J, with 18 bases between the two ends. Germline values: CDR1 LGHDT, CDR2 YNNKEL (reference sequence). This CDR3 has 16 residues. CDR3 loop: CASSQDTGSLTLEQYF. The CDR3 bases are TGTGCCAGCAGCCAAGATACGGGGAGTCTCACCCTCGAGCAGTACTTC.

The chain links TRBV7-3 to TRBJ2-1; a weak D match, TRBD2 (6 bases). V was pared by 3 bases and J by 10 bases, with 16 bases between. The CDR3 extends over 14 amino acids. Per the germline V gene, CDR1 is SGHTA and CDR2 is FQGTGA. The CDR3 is CASSFNPGLREQFF. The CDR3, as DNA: TGTGCCAGCAGCTTCAATCCGGGACTGAGGGAGCAGTTCTTC.

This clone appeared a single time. The CDR3 sequence: CASSPTGGVASPLHF. The CDR3 nucleotides are TGTGCCAGCAGTCCCACAGGGGGTGTAGCTTCACCCCTCCACTTT. The chain has TRBV6-5 and TRBJ1-6; 8 bases agree with TRBD1. Germline V CDR1 and CDR2: MNHEY, SVGAGI. CDR3 length: 15 amino acids. The V gene end was trimmed by 5 bases and the J gene end by 9 bases; junction bases not matched to a gene: 9.

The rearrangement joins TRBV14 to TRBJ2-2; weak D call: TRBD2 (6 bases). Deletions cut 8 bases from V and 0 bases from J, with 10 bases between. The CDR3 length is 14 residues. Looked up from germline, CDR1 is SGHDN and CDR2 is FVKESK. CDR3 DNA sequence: TGTGCCAGCGACCGCGGGGCGAACACCGGGGAGCTGTTTTTT. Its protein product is CASDRGANTGELFF.

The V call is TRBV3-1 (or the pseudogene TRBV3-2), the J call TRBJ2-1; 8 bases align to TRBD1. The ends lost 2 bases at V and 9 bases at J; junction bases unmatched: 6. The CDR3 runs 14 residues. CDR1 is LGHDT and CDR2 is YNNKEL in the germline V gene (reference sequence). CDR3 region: CASSQTGGSSEQFF. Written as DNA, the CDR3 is TGTGCCAGCAGCCAAACAGGGGGGTCTAGTGAGCAGTTCTTC.

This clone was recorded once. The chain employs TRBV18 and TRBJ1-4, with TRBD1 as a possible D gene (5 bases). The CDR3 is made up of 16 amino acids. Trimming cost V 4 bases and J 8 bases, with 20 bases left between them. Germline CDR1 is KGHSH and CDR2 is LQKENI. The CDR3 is CASSRLQAGGEEKLFF. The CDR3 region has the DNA TGTGCCAGCTCACGGCTACAGGCAGGCGGTGAGGAAAAACTGTTTTTT.

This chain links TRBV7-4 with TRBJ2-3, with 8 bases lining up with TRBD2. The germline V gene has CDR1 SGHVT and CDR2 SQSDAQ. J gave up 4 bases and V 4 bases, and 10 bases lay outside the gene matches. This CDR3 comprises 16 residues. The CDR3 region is CASSSPDGGGPDTQYF. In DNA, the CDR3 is TGTGCCAGCAGCTCACCCGACGGGGGGGGCCCAGATACGCAGTATTTT.

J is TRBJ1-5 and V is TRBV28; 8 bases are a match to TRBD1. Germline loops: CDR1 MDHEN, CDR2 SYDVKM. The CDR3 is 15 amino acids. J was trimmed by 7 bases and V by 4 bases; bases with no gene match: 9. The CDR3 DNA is TGTGCCAGCAGTTCCTCTGGACAGGGAGACCAGCCCCAGCATTTT. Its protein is CASSSSGQGDQPQHF.

The CDR3 DNA is TGTGCCAGTGGGATCTATGGCTACACCTTC. It codes for CASGIYGYTF. This chain connects TRBV2 to TRBJ1-2; D unclear. Germline lookup yields CDR1 SNHLY and CDR2 FYNNEI. The CDR3 spans 10 residues. Trimming shortened V by 9 bases and J by 4 bases, and 6 bases separated the two germline ends.

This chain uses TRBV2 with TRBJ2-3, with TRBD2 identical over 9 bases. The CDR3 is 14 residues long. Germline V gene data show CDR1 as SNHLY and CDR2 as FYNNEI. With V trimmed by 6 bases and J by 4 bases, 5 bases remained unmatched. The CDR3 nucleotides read TGTGCCAGCAGGCCGGGACTAGCTGCAGATACGCAGTATTTT. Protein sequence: CASRPGLAADTQYF.

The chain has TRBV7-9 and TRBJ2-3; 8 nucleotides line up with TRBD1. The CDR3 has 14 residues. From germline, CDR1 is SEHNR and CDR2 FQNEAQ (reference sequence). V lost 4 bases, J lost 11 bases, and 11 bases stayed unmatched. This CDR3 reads CASSWTGKGSEQYF. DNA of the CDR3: TGTGCCAGCAGCTGGACAGGGAAGGGGAGCGAGCAGTATTTT.

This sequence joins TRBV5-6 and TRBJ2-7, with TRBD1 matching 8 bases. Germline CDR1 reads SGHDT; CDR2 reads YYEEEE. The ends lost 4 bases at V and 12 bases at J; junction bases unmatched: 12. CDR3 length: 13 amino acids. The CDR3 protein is CASSLGQGGPMYF. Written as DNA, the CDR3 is TGTGCCAGCAGCCTAGGACAGGGTGGGCCCATGTACTTC.

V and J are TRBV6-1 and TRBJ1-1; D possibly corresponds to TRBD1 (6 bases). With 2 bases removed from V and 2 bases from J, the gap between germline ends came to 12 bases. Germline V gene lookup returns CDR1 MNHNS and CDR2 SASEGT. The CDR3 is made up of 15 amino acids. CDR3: CASSEPDRLNTEAFF. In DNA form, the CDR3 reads TGTGCCAGCAGTGAACCGGACAGACTAAACACTGAAGCTTTCTTT.

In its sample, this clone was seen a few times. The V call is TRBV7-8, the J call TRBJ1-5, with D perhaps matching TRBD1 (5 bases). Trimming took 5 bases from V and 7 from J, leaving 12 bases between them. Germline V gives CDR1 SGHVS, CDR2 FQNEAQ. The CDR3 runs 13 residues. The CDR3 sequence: CASSHQGGQPQHF. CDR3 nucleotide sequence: TGTGCCAGCAGCCACCAGGGAGGGCAGCCCCAGCATTTT.

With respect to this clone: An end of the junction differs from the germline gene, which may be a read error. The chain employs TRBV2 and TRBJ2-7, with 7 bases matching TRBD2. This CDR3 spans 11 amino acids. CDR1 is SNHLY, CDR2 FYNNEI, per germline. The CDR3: CASSTTSEYLF. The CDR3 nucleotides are TGTGCCAGCAGTACCACTAGCGAGTATCTCTTC. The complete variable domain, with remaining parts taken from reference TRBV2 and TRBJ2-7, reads EPEVTQTPSHQVTQMGQEVILRCVPISNHLYFYWYRQILGQKVEFLVSFYNNEISEKSEIFDDQFSVERPDGSNFTLKIRSTKLEDSAMYFCASSTTSEYLFGPGTRLTVT.

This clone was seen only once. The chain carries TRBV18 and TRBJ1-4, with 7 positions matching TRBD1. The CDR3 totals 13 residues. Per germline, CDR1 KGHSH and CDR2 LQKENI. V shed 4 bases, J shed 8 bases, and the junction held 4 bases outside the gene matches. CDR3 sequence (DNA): TGTGCCAGCTCACAGGGGGCGCAGGAAAAACTGTTTTTT. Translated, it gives CASSQGAQEKLFF.

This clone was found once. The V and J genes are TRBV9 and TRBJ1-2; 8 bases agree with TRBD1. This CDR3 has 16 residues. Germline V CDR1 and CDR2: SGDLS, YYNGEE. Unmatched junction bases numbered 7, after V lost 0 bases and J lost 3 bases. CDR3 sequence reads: CASSVEGGTGDYGYTF. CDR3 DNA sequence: TGTGCCAGCAGCGTAGAGGGAGGGACAGGAGACTATGGCTACACCTTC.

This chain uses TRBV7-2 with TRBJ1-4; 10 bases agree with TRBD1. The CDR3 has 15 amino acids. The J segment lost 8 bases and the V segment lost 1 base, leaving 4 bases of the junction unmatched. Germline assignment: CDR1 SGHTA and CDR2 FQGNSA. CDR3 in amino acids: CASSLVRGQGEKLFF. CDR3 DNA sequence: TGTGCCAGCAGCTTAGTAAGGGGACAGGGGGAAAAACTGTTTTTT.